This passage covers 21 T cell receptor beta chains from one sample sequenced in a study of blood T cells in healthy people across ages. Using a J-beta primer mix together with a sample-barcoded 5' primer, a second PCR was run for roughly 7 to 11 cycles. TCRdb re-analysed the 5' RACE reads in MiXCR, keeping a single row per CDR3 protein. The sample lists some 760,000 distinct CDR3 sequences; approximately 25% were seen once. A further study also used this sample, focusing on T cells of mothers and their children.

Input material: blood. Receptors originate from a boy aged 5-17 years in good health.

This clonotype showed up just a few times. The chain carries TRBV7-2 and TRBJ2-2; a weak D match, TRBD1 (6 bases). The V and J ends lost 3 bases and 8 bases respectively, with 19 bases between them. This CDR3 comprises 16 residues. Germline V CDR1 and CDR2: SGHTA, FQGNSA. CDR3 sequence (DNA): TGTGCCAGCAGCTTGATTAACAGGGTTGGGTCAGGGGAGCTGTTTTTT. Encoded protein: CASSLINRVGSGELFF.

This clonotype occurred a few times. CDR3 sequence reads: CASSQIPGQTNYGYTF. CDR3 in DNA: TGCGCCAGCAGCCAAATCCCGGGACAGACAAACTATGGCTACACCTTC. V gene TRBV4-1 combines with J gene TRBJ1-2; 7 bases map to TRBD1. After removal of 2 bases from V and 2 bases from J, the junction contained 8 bases not matched to a gene. The CDR3 has 16 amino acids. The germline gives CDR1 MGHRA, CDR2 YSYEKL.

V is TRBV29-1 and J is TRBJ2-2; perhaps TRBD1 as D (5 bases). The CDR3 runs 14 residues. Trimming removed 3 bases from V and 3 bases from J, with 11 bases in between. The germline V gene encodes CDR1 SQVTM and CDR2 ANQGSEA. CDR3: CSVEAGRDTGELFF. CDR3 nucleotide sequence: TGCAGCGTTGAGGCAGGGCGAGACACCGGGGAGCTGTTTTTT.

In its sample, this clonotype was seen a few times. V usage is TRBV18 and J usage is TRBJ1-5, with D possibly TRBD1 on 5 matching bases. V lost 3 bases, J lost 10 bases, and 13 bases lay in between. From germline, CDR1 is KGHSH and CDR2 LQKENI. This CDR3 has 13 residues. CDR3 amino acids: CASSPTPQGPQHF. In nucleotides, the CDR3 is TGTGCCAGCTCACCGACCCCCCAGGGACCCCAGCATTTT. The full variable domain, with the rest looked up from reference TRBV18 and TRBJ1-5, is NAGVMQNPRHLVRRRGQEARLRCSPMKGHSHVYWYRQLPEEGLKFMVYLQKENIIDESGMPKERFSAEFPKEGPSILRIQQVVRGDSAAYFCASSPTPQGPQHFGDGTRLSIL.

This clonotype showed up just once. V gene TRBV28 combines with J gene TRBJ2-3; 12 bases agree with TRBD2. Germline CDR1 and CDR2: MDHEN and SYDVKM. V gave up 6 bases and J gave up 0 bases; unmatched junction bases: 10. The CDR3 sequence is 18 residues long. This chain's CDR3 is CASRVSAGLAGSTDTQYF. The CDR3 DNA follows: TGTGCCAGCAGAGTTTCCGCCGGACTAGCGGGGAGCACAGATACGCAGTATTTT.

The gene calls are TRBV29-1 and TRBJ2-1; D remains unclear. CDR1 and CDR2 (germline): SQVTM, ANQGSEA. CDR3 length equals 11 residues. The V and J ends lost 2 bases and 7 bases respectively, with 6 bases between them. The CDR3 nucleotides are TGCAGCGTTGAACTGATGAATGAGCAGTTCTTC. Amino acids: CSVELMNEQFF.

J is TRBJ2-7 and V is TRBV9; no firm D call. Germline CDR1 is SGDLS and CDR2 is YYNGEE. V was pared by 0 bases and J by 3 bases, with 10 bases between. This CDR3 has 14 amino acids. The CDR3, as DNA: TGTGCCAGCAGCGTAGATATCCACAACTACGAGCAGTACTTC. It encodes CASSVDIHNYEQYF.

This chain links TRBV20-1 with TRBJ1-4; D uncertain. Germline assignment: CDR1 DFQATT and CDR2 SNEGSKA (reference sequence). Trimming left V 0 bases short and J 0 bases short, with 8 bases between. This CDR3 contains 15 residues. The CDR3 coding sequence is TGCAGTGCTAGAGATCCTCGGCCAACTAATGAAAAACTGTTTTTT. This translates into CSARDPRPTNEKLFF.

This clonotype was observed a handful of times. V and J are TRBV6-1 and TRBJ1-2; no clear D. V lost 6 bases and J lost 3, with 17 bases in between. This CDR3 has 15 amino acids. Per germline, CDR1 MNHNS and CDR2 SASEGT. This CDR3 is CASRVLADAYYGYTF. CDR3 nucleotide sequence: TGTGCCAGCAGGGTCTTGGCGGACGCTTACTATGGCTACACCTTC.

Here the CDR3 DNA reads TGTGCCAGCAGCATAAATTACCTAGCGACCTCTGGGGCCAACGTCCTGACTTTC. Translation: CASSINYLATSGANVLTF. The chain recombines TRBV7-8 with TRBJ2-6; weak D call: TRBD2 (6 bases). With 5 bases removed from V and 0 bases from J, the gap between germline ends came to 17 bases. There are 18 residues in the CDR3. Germline-derived CDR1 and CDR2 are SGHVS and FQNEAQ.

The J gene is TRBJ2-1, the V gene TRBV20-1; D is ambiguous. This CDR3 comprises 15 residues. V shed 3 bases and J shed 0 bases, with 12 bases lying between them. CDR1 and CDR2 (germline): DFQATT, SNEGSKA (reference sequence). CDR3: CSARPYVSSYNEQFF. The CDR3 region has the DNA TGCAGTGCTAGGCCATACGTGAGCTCCTACAATGAGCAGTTCTTC.

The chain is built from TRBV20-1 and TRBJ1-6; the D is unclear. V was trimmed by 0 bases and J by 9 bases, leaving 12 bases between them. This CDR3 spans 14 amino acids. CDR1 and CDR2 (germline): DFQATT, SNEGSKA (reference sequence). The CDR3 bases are TGCAGTGCTAGAGATATCCGCTTGGGTTCACCCCTCCACTTT. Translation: CSARDIRLGSPLHF.

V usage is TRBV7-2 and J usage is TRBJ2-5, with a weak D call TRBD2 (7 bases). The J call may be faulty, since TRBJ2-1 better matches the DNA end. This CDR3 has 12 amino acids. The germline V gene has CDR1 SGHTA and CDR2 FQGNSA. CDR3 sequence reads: CASSFSGDYQFF. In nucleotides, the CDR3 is TGTGCCAGCAGCTTCTCAGGGGACTACCAGTTCTTC.

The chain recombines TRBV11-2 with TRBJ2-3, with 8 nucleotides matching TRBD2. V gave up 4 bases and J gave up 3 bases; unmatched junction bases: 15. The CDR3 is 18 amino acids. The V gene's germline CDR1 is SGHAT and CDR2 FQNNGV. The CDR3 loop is CASSSYLRPGGPTDTQYF. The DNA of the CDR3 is TGTGCCAGCAGCTCCTACCTACGACCGGGAGGGCCTACAGATACGCAGTATTTT. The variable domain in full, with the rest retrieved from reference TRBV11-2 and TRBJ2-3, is EAGVAQSPRYKIIEKRQSVAFWCNPISGHATLYWYQQILGQGPKLLIQFQNNGVVDDSQLPKDRFSAERLKGVDSTLKIQPAKLEDSAVYLCASSSYLRPGGPTDTQYFGPGTRLTVL.

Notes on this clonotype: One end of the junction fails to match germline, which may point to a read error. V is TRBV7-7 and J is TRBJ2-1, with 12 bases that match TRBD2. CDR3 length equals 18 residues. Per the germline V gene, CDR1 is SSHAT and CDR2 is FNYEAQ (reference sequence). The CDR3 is CASSLLAGGLSSYNEQFF. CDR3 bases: TGTGCTAGCAGCTTACTAGCGGGAGGCCTAAGCTCCTACAATGAGCAGTTCTTC. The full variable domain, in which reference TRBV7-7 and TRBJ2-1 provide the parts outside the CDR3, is GAGVSQSPRYKVTKRGQDVTLRCDPISSHATLYWYQQALGQGPEFLTYFNYEAQPDKSGLPSDRFSAERPEGSISTLTIQRTEQRDSAMYRCASSLLAGGLSSYNEQFFGPGTRLTVL.

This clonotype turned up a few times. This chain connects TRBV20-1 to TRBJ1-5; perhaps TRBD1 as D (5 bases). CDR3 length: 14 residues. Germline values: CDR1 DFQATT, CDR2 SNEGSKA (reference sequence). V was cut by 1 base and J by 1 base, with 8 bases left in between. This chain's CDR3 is CSARGGRSNQPQHF. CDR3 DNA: TGCAGTGCTAGAGGGGGCAGGAGCAATCAGCCCCAGCATTTT.

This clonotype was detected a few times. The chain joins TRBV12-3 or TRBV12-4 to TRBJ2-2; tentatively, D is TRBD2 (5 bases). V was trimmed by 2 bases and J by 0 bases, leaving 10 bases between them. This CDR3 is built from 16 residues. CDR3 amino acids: CASSLYSGSNTGELFF. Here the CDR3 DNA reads TGTGCCAGCAGTTTATATTCGGGATCGAACACCGGGGAGCTGTTTTTT.

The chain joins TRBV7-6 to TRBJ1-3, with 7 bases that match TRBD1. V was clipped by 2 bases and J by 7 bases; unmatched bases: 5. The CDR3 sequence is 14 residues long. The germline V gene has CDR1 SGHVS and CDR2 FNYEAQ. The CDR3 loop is CASSLRTGANTIYF. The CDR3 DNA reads TGTGCCAGCAGCTTAAGAACAGGGGCGAACACCATATATTTT.

This CDR3 reads CSVLVAGDSYEQYF. The CDR3 region has the DNA TGCAGCGTTTTAGTAGCGGGGGACTCCTACGAGCAGTACTTC. The chain combines TRBV29-1 with TRBJ2-7, with 9 bases matching TRBD2. The CDR3 length is 14 residues. Trimming at V came to 5 bases and at J to 0 bases, leaving 5 bases not matched to a gene. The V gene's germline CDR1 is SQVTM and CDR2 ANQGSEA.

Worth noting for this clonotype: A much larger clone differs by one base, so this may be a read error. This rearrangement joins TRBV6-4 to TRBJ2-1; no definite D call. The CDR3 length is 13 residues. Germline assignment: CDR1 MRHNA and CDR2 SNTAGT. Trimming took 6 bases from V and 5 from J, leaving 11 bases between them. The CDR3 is CASSPTPNNEQFF. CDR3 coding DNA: TGTGCCAGCAGCCCAACCCCGAACAATGAGCAGTTCTTC.

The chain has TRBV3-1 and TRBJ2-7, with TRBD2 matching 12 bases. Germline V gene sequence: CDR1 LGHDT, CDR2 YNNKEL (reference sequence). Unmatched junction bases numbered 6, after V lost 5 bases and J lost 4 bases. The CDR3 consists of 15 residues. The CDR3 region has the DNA TGTGCCAGCAGCGAGCCGACTAGCGGGAGATACGAGCAGTACTTC. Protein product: CASSEPTSGRYEQYF.